The clone carrying this T cell receptor (beta chain) was observed many times. The data derive from a study of blood T cell repertoires in COVID-19. Looking at the study overall: Samples representing acute and convalescent COVID-19 were sourced from the United States, Italy and Spain. Sample material is recorded as cDNA or gDNA derived from T cells, B-cell-depleted T cells, or PBMCs.

Seattle's enrolled individuals joined amid active infection and were then monitored longitudinally. Here immunoSEQ multiplex PCR was the method, and the copy in TCRdb shows in-frame clones only, minus some. Of approximately 290,000 clones in the sample, roughly nine tenths were seen once. CDR3 length equals 23 residues. V is TRBV21-1 and J is TRBJ1-5; the table's D gene call, TRBD1, was not cross checked with the DNA. TRBV21-1 is tagged as a pseudogene. This clonotype was sampled from a woman between 25 and 40 years old with COVID-19, enrolled during active disease. Sample: peripheral blood. The CDR3 coding sequence is TGTGCCAGCAGCCTGGATGGGGGATTCAACACACCCAACAGGACAGATAGCAATCAGCCCCAGCATTTT. Its translation: CASSLDGGFNTPNRTDSNQPQHF.